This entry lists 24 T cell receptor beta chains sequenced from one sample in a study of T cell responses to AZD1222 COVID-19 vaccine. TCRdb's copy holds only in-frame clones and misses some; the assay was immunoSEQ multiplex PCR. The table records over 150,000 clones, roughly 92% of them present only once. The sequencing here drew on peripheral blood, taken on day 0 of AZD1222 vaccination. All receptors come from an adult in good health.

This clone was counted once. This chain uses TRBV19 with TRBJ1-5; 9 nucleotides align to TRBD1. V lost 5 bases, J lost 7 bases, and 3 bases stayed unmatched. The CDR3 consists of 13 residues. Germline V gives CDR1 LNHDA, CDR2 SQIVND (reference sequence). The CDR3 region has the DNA TGTGCCAGTAGTGGGACAGGGATACAGCCCCAGCATTTT. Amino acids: CASSGTGIQPQHF.

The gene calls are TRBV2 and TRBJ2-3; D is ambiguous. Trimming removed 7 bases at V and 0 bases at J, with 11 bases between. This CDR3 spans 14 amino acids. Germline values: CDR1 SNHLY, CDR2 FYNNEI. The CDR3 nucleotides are TGTGCCAGCATTTACGGTCTTAGCACAGATACGCAGTATTTT. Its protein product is CASIYGLSTDTQYF.

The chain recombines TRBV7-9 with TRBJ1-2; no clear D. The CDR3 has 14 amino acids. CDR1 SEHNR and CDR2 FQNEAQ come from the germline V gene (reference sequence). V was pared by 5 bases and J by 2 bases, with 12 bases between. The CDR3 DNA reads TGTGCCAGCAGCCAAGCAGTCCAGAACTATGGCTACACCTTC. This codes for CASSQAVQNYGYTF.

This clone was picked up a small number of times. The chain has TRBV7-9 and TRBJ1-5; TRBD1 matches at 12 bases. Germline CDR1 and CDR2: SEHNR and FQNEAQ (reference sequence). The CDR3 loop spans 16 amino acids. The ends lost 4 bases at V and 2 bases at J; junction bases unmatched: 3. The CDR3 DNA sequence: TGTGCCAGCAGCTCGGGACAGGGGGCCGGCAATCAGCCCCAGCATTTT. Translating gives CASSSGQGAGNQPQHF.

The CDR3 here is CASSSRFGGSTEAFF. CDR3 DNA: TGTGCCAGCAGTTCCCGCTTCGGGGGGAGCACTGAAGCTTTCTTT. This chain joins TRBV27 and TRBJ1-1; tentatively, D is TRBD1 (5 bases). CDR1 MNHEY and CDR2 SMNVEV come from the germline V gene (reference sequence). The CDR3 is 15 residues long. The V end was cut by 4 bases, the J end by 4 bases, with 16 bases between.

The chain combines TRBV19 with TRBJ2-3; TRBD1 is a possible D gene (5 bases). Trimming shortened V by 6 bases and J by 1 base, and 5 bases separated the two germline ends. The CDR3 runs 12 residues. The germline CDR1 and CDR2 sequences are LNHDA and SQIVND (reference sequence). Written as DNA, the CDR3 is TGTGCCAGTAGAGGGGGCACAGATACGCAGTATTTT. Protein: CASRGGTDTQYF.

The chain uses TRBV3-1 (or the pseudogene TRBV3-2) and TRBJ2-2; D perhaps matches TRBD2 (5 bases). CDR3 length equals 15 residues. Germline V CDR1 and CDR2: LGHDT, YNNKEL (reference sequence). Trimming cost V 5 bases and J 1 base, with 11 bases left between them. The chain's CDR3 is CASSWTGGNTGELFF. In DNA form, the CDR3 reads TGTGCCAGCAGCTGGACTGGCGGGAACACCGGGGAGCTGTTTTTT.

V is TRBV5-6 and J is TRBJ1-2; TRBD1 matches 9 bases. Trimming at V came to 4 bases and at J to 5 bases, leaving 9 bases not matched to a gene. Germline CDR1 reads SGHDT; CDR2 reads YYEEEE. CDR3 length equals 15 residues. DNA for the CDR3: TGTGCCAGCAGCCCAGACAGGGGGAGAGGGTATGGCTACACCTTC. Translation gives CASSPDRGRGYGYTF.

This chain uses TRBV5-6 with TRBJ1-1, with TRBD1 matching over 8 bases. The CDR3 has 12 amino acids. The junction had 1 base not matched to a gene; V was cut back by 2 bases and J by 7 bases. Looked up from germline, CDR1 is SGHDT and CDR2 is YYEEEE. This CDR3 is CASSFGTGEAFF. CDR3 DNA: TGTGCCAGCAGCTTCGGGACAGGTGAAGCTTTCTTT.

In nucleotides, the CDR3 is TGTGCCACTCACCGACTAGATGGAGAGACCCAGTACTTC. This sequence encodes CATHRLDGETQYF. This chain connects TRBV2 to TRBJ2-5, with D maybe TRBD2 (6 bases). Germline V gives CDR1 SNHLY, CDR2 FYNNEI. V was pared by 10 bases and J by 4 bases, with 16 bases between. The CDR3 spans 13 residues.

The CDR3 reads CASSSDYSAYEQYF. For the CDR3, the DNA is TGTGCCAGCAGCTCGGACTATTCTGCCTACGAGCAGTACTTC. J is TRBJ2-7 and V is TRBV7-8; tentatively, D is TRBD2 (6 bases). The CDR3 has 14 amino acids. Trimming stripped 4 bases from V and 2 bases from J, with 12 bases between. The germline V gene encodes CDR1 SGHVS and CDR2 FQNEAQ.

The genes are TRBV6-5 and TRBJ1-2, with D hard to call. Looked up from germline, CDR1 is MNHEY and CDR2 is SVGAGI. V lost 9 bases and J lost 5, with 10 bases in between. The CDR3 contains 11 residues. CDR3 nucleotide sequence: TGTGCCAGTCGGGTCCTTTATGGCTACACCTTC. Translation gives CASRVLYGYTF.

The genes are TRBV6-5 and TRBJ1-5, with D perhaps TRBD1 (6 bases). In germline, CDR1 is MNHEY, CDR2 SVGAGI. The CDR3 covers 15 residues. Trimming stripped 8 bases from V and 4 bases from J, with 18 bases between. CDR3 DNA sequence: TGTGCCAGCGGGGCAGCCGGGACATGGAATCAGCCCCAGCATTTT. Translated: CASGAAGTWNQPQHF.

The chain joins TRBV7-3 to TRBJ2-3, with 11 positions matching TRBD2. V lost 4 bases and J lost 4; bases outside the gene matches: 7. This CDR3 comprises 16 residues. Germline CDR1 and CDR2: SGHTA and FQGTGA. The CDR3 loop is CASSSGNSGGADTQYF. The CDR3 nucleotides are TGTGCCAGCAGCTCCGGGAATAGCGGGGGGGCAGATACGCAGTATTTT.

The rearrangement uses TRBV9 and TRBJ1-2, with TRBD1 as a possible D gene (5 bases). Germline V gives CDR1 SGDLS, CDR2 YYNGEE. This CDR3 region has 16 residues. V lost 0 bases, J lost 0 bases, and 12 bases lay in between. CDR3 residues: CASSVGGTAANYGYTF. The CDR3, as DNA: TGTGCCAGCAGCGTAGGGGGGACGGCGGCTAACTATGGCTACACCTTC.

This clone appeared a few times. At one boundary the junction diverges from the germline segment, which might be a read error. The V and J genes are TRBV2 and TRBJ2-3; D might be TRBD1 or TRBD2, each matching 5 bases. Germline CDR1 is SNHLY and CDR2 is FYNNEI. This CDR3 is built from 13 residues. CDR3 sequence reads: CACSRGRPDTQYF. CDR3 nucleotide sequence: TGTGCCTGCAGCCGGGGCAGGCCAGATACGCAGTATTTT.

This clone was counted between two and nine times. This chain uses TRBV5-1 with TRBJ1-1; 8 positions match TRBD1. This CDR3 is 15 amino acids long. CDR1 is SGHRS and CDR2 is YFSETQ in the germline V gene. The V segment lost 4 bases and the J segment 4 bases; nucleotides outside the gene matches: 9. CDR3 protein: CASSDPTGEGTEAFF. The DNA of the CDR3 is TGCGCCAGCAGCGACCCGACAGGGGAAGGCACTGAAGCTTTCTTT.

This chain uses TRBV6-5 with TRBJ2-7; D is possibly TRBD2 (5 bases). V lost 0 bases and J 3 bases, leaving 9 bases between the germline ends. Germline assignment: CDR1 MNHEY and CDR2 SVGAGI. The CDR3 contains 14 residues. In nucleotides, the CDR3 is TGTGCCAGCAGTTACTCGGTAGGGAGCTACGAGCAGTACTTC. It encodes CASSYSVGSYEQYF.

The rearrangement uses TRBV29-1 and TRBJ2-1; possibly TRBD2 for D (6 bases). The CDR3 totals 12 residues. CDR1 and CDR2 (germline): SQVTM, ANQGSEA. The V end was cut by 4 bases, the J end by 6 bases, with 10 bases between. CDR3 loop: CSVGRAGNEQFF. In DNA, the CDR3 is TGCAGCGTTGGGAGGGCCGGCAATGAGCAGTTCTTC.

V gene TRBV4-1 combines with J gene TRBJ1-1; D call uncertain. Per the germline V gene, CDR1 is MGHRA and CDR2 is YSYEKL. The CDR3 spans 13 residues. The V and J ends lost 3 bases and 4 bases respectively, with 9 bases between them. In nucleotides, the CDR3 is TGCGCCAGCAGCCAGGTTTCTACCACTGAAGCTTTCTTT. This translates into CASSQVSTTEAFF.

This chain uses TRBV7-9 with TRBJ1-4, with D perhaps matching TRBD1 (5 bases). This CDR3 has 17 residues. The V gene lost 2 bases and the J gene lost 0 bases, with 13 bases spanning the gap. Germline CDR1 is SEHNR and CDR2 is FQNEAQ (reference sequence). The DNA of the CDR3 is TGTGCCAGCAGCTTAACAGAGGACACCTCAACTAATGAAAAACTGTTTTTT. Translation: CASSLTEDTSTNEKLFF.

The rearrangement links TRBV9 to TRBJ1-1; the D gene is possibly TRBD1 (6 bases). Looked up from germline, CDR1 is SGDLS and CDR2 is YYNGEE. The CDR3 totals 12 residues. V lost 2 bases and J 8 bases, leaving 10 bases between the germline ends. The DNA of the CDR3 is TGTGCCAGCAGCGTCCAAGGGACAGAAGCTTTCTTT. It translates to CASSVQGTEAFF.

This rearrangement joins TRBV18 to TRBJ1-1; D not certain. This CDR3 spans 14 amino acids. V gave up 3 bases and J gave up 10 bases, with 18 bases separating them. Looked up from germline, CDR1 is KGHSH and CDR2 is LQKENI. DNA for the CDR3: TGTGCCAGCTCACCTACCAACGGGTTATCGGGAGCTTTCTTT. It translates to CASSPTNGLSGAFF.

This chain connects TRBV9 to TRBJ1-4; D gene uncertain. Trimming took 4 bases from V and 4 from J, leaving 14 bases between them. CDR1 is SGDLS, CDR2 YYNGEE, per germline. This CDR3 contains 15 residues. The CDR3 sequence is CASSPRGGVNEKLFF. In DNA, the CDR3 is TGTGCCAGCAGCCCTCGGGGTGGAGTTAATGAAAAACTGTTTTTT.